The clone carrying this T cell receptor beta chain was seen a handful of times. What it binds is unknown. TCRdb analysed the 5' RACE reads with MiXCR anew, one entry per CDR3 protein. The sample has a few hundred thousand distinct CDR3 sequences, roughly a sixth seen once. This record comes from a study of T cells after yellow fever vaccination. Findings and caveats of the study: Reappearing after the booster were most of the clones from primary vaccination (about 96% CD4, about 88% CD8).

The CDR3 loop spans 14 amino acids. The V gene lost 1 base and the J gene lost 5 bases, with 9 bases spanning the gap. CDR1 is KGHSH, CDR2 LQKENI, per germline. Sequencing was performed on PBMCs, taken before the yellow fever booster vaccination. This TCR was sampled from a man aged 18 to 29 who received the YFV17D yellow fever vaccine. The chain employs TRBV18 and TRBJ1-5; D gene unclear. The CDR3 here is CASSPRVSDQPQHF. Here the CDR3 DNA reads TGTGCCAGCTCACCACGCGTGAGCGATCAGCCCCAGCATTTT.